Sequencing of this T cell receptor (beta chain) was carried out in a study of OX40 agonist ivuxolimab in advanced cancers. About the study: Treatment of patients was with ivuxolimab, an agonistic anti-OX40 (CD134) antibody. General study findings and limits: Individuals who were partial responders at 0.1-3.0 mg/kg had clonal expansion that ranked among the lowest.

Germline CDR1 and CDR2: LGHNT and FRNRAP. V dropped 7 bases and J dropped 1 base, with 13 bases sitting between them. There are 15 residues in the CDR3. Generated by immunoSEQ multiplex PCR, the TCRdb table keeps only in-frame clones and is missing some. Of 95,000 to 150,000 clones listed, around 93% are singletons. Points on this clone: Its antigen is unknown.

The TCR comes from an adult with an advanced solid tumor such as melanoma, head and neck, liver or kidney cancer. The gene calls are TRBV12-5 and TRBJ2-2, with D tentatively TRBD1 (6 bases). The sample was CD4+ or CD8+ T cells sorted from blood, taken in a trial of the OX40 agonist ivuxolimab. The CDR3 is CASVGIQGNTGELFF. The CDR3 region has the DNA TGTGCTAGTGTTGGGATACAGGGGAACACCGGGGAGCTGTTTTTT.